A single sample gave rise to the 22 T cell receptor beta chains below, sequenced in a study of T cells expressing NK-cell markers (dated by TCRdb to about 2020). Library construction relied on 5' RACE. TCRdb records Illumina HiSeq 2000 as the sequencer. TCRdb reprocessed the reads and lists each CDR3 protein sequence as a single entry, with no DNA. The sample's table covers fewer than 400,000 distinct CDR3 sequences. Jointly, the top ten make up 5% to 5.5% of the sample. Specimen: blood T cells: a sorted CD56 or NKG2C T cell subset, CD4+ or CD8+ T cells, or bulk PBMC T cells (not recorded which). The source is a man between 18 and 69 years old in good health.

The rearrangement links TRBV12-3 or TRBV12-4 to TRBJ2-1; the TCRdb call, TRBD2, lacks DNA for checking. The CDR3 extends over 15 amino acids. The CDR3 is CASSPHRTSSGEQFF.

J is TRBJ2-7 and V is TRBV28; no DNA is available, so the TRBD1 call from TCRdb remains unchecked. Germline V gene lookup returns CDR1 MDHEN and CDR2 SYDVKM. The CDR3 runs to 16 residues. CDR3 amino acids: CASSLSPGISSYEQYF.

The chain uses TRBV15 and TRBJ1-2; TCRdb's assignment of TRBD1 cannot be checked, as there is no DNA. The CDR3 contains 16 residues. In germline, CDR1 is LNHNV, CDR2 YYDKDF (reference sequence). The CDR3: CATSRYRDSASYGYTF.

The rearrangement links TRBV6-1 to TRBJ1-6; no DNA is available, so the TRBD1 call from TCRdb remains unchecked. Germline CDR1 MNHNS, CDR2 SASEGT. The CDR3 sequence is 17 residues long. The CDR3 sequence is CASSLSGVTAYNSPLHF.

The V call is TRBV20-1, the J call TRBJ1-5. The length of the CDR3 is 13 residues. Germline CDR1 DFQATT, CDR2 SNEGSKA (reference sequence). The CDR3 reads CSAIAEGSQPQHF.

The CDR3 here is CASGLAGGPRETQYF. The chain recombines TRBV7-2 with TRBJ2-5; TCRdb reports TRBD1, a call that lacks DNA to check it against. Germline CDR1 is SGHTA and CDR2 is FQGNSA. The CDR3 is 15 amino acids.

The chain recombines TRBV5-1 with TRBJ1-1; with no DNA, the TCRdb D assignment of TRBD1 cannot be verified. In germline, CDR1 is SGHRS, CDR2 YFSETQ. The CDR3 is made up of 21 amino acids. The CDR3 sequence: CASSLARFRRDGNKEDTEAFF.

This chain uses TRBV2 with TRBJ1-1. Germline CDR1 SNHLY, CDR2 FYNNEI. The CDR3 runs 14 residues. The CDR3 protein is CASSEASYTTEAFF. The full variable domain, in which reference TRBV2 and TRBJ1-1 provide the parts outside the CDR3, is EPEVTQTPSHQVTQMGQEVILRCVPISNHLYFYWYRQILGQKVEFLVSFYNNEISEKSEIFDDQFSVERPDGSNFTLKIRSTKLEDSAMYFCASSEASYTTEAFFGQGTRLTVV.

The CDR3 loop reads CASSERGDIPGDTQYF. The chain has TRBV7-2 and TRBJ2-3; TCRdb's D call of TRBD1 is untestable without DNA. Germline V gene lookup returns CDR1 SGHTA and CDR2 FQGNSA. CDR3 length equals 16 residues.

The chain carries TRBV12-3 or TRBV12-4 and TRBJ1-2; the TCRdb call, TRBD1, lacks DNA for checking. The CDR3 is 13 amino acids. CDR3 sequence: CASRPQGVRGYTF.

The chain carries TRBV6-1 and TRBJ2-7; lacking DNA, the TRBD1 call made by TCRdb goes unchecked. The CDR3 is made up of 15 amino acids. Germline lookup yields CDR1 MNHNS and CDR2 SASEGT. The CDR3 spells CASSVIGTEVNEQYF.

The chain employs TRBV4-2 and TRBJ2-2. This CDR3 is built from 16 residues. CDR1 is LGHNA, CDR2 YNFKEQ, per germline. The CDR3 region is CASSQAWGLGTGELFF.

V and J are TRBV7-3 and TRBJ2-2. CDR1 SGHTA and CDR2 FQGTGA come from the germline V gene. There are 16 residues in the CDR3. The CDR3 protein is CASSLTRIGSTGELFF.

The chain is built from TRBV5-1 and TRBJ1-5; TCRdb returns TRBD1, unconfirmable since there is no DNA. CDR1 is SGHRS and CDR2 is YFSETQ in the germline V gene. CDR3 length: 16 residues. The CDR3 sequence is CASSFGAGGRKQPQHF.

The chain links TRBV18 to TRBJ2-2; the D call from TCRdb, TRBD1, cannot be confirmed without DNA. Per the germline V gene, CDR1 is KGHSH and CDR2 is LQKENI. The length of the CDR3 is 16 residues. CDR3 loop: CASSRPSGANTGELFF.

The chain has TRBV20-1 and TRBJ2-4; TCRdb selects TRBD1, and the lack of DNA leaves this call unchecked. The CDR3 runs to 15 residues. The germline V gene has CDR1 DFQATT and CDR2 SNEGSKA (reference sequence). This CDR3 is CSARGPQRAKNIQYF.

V gene TRBV5-4 combines with J gene TRBJ1-2. The CDR3 consists of 15 residues. Germline V lookup: CDR1 SGHNT, CDR2 YYREEE (reference sequence). CDR3 in amino acids: CASSLAEQLRYGYTF.

J is TRBJ2-7 and V is TRBV20-1. CDR1 and CDR2 (germline): DFQATT, SNEGSKA (reference sequence). CDR3 size: 12 residues. CDR3 in amino acids: CSAPTPTYEQYF.

V and J are TRBV6-2 or TRBV6-3 and TRBJ2-3. Per the germline V gene, CDR1 is MNHEY and CDR2 is SVGEGT. The CDR3 is 16 residues long. This CDR3 reads CASSRLLGNDGDTQYF.

The genes are TRBV6-1 and TRBJ2-1; TCRdb proposes TRBD1, but this gene call is untestable without DNA. This CDR3 region has 12 residues. The V gene's germline CDR1 is MNHNS and CDR2 SASEGT. CDR3 residues: CASYRPGGEQFF.

The chain combines TRBV3-1 with TRBJ2-3; the D call from TCRdb, TRBD1, cannot be confirmed without DNA. The CDR3 totals 16 residues. Germline V gives CDR1 LGHDT, CDR2 YNNKEL (reference sequence). CDR3 sequence reads: CASSYLDRGVTDTQYF.

The chain is built from TRBV6-1 and TRBJ1-1; the D call of TRBD1 rests on TCRdb alone, since no DNA is present to check it. CDR1 is MNHNS and CDR2 is SASEGT in the germline V gene. CDR3 size: 14 residues. CDR3 sequence: CASREMTGRTEAFF.